The subject of this entry is one TCR beta chain. The junction departs from the called germline gene at one end, perhaps through a read error. Per donor, one heparinised blood draw averaged roughly 110 mL. The data derive from a study of beta chain features in type 1 diabetes. Reverse transcription of all isolated RNA meant that expressed TCRB transcripts were sequenced. Read counts averaged about 3.57 million for samples of naive, central memory and regulatory T cells. Clones were sequenced by immunoSEQ multiplex PCR, and TCRdb holds only the in-frame ones, with some missing. The sample contains about 620,000 clones, around 15% of which appear only once. Germline V gene lookup returns CDR1 MNHNS and CDR2 SASEGT. This CDR3 spans 17 amino acids.

The source is a young man in good health. Sequences were obtained from naive CD4+ T cells from blood. The gene calls are TRBV6-1 and TRBJ2-1; TRBD2 matches 7 bases. The CDR3 DNA reads as TGTGCCATCAGTGTGGGAGGGAGGCGGGAGAGAGGGAATGAGCAGTTCTTC. Translating gives CAISVGGRRERGNEQFF.